A single TCR beta chain is shown here with its context. Its specificity is unknown. The source of the sample is a study of CD8 T cell repertoires and HIV-1 epitope variants. Background on the study: Twenty-five autologous and known Gag and Nef epitope variant peptides each stimulated T cells separately. Controls were a CMV, EBV and flu peptide pool, Ebola AY9 negative control, and no-peptide well.

Sequencing used immunoSEQ multiplex PCR; TCRdb keeps in-frame clones, though not all of them. Among approximately 5,600 clones, about 66% were seen once, and the ten largest hold around two fifths. V lost 8 bases to trimming and J lost 8 bases, with 12 bases between them. The CDR3 consists of 12 residues. Germline V gene data show CDR1 as WSHSY and CDR2 as SAAADI. Findings of the study overall: The TAALDMSHF plasma variant had no responses, unlike KF9 (roughly 5 clonotypes) and HW9 (one).

This TCR derives from a male donor with HIV. The chain joins TRBV10-2 to TRBJ2-2; a weak D match, TRBD2 (6 bases). The sample taken for sequencing was cultured CD8+ T cells derived from PBMCs. This CDR3 is CASLSGSGELFF. CDR3 DNA: TGCGCCAGCCTTAGCGGTTCAGGGGAGCTGTTTTTT.